This is a list of T cell receptor beta chains from one sample in a study of T cells after yellow fever vaccination. MiXCR was run by TCRdb on the 5' RACE reads, yielding one entry per CDR3 protein. The sample includes about 340,000 distinct CDR3 sequences, approximately 4% of them seen just once. The source material was PBMCs, sampled 5 days after the yellow fever booster vaccination. All receptors derive from a young man who received the YFV17D yellow fever vaccine. The CDR3 runs from the conserved cysteine through the conserved F or W. A D gene is named only where the DNA matches it firmly. Size is stated for part of the rows, as once, few or many counts, or as a class when the clone is expanded.

j_call,v_call,clone_size,d_call,cdr3_length,cdr3_aa,cdr3_nt
TRBJ2-5,TRBV11-2,few,TRBD2,15,CASSLGLAGWETQYF,TGTGCCAGCAGCTTAGGACTAGCGGGGTGGGAGACCCAGTACTTC
TRBJ2-7,TRBV29-1,few,-,12,CSVEINMDEQYF,TGCAGCGTTGAAATAAACATGGACGAGCAGTACTTC
TRBJ1-5,TRBV4-2,many,-,14,CASSQDSGNQPQHF,TGTGCCAGCAGCCAAGACTCAGGTAACCAGCCCCAGCATTTT
TRBJ2-3,TRBV7-9,-,-,14,CASSPRTPAGTQYF,TGTGCCAGCAGCCCGAGGACACCAGCGGGTACGCAGTATTTT
TRBJ2-7,TRBV5-4,few,TRBD1,13,CASSRDRTYEQYF,TGTGCCAGCAGCCGGGACAGGACCTACGAGCAGTACTTC
TRBJ1-2,TRBV5-1,-,-,14,CASSPQAGSPGYTF,TGCGCCAGCAGCCCACAGGCCGGCTCTCCTGGCTACACCTTC
TRBJ2-5,TRBV7-2,few,TRBD1,18,CASSPGPGTGVRQQTQYF,TGTGCCAGCAGCCCCGGCCCCGGGACAGGGGTCCGTCAGCAGACCCAGTACTTC
TRBJ1-2,TRBV5-1,-,-,19,CASSHGSFPGLVTGYGYTF,TGCGCCAGCAGCCATGGCTCATTCCCTGGGCTCGTCACAGGGTATGGCTACACCTTC
TRBJ2-3,TRBV12-3/TRBV12-4,-,TRBD2,16,CASTSWSGGAGDTQYF,TGTGCCAGCACCTCGTGGAGCGGGGGGGCCGGGGATACGCAGTATTTT
TRBJ1-2,TRBV6-1,-,-,13,CASSERQEDGYTF,TGTGCCAGCAGTGAAAGACAGGAGGATGGCTACACCTTC
TRBJ2-7,TRBV4-1,many,TRBD1,14,CASSHRTGPYEQYF,TGCGCCAGCAGCCACCGGACAGGGCCCTACGAGCAGTACTTC
TRBJ2-5,TRBV11-2,many,-,14,CASSLELAQETQYF,TGTGCCAGCAGCTTGGAACTAGCACAAGAGACCCAGTACTTC
TRBJ2-1,TRBV12-3/TRBV12-4,-,TRBD1,14,CASSLHRGQGEQFF,TGTGCCAGCAGTTTACACAGGGGGCAGGGTGAGCAGTTCTTC
TRBJ2-7,TRBV24-1,many,TRBD1,10,CANDRDEQYF,TGTGCCAACGACAGGGACGAGCAGTACTTC
TRBJ1-2,TRBV20-1,few,-,13,CRADVSMHYGYTF,TGCAGGGCGGATGTCTCAATGCACTATGGCTACACCTTC
TRBJ2-1,TRBV5-4,-,-,17,CASSSGTDLSSYNEQFF,TGTGCCAGCAGCTCTGGGACTGACTTGAGCTCCTACAATGAGCAGTTCTTC
TRBJ2-2,TRBV5-6,-,-,12,CASSWATGELFF,TGTGCCAGCAGCTGGGCTACCGGGGAGCTGTTTTTT
TRBJ2-7,TRBV27,many,TRBD2,15,CASSLSVAGSYEQYF,TGTGCCAGCAGTTTATCGGTAGCGGGGTCTTACGAGCAGTACTTC
TRBJ2-1,TRBV5-1,few,TRBD2,15,CASSLGLEPYNEQFF,TGCGCCAGCAGCCTGGGACTAGAGCCCTACAATGAGCAGTTCTTC
TRBJ2-5,TRBV7-9,few,TRBD1,14,CASSKGGARETQYF,TGTGCCAGCAGCAAAGGGGGCGCGCGGGAGACCCAGTACTTC
TRBJ2-3,TRBV20-1,-,-,14,CSALRDSHTDTQYF,TGCAGTGCTCTCCGGGACTCACACACAGATACGCAGTATTTT
TRBJ1-1,TRBV18,few,TRBD1,14,CASSPRDRDTEAFF,TGTGCCAGCTCACCCCGGGACAGGGACACTGAAGCTTTCTTT
TRBJ2-1,TRBV5-1,many,-,13,CASRVQGGVEQFF,TGCGCCAGCAGGGTTCAGGGTGGCGTTGAGCAGTTCTTC
TRBJ2-1,TRBV11-3,-,TRBD2,15,CASSLLGLANNEQFF,TGTGCCAGCAGCTTATTGGGACTAGCTAACAATGAGCAGTTCTTC
TRBJ2-1,TRBV5-1,many,TRBD2,16,CASSLLGTSGYNEQFF,TGCGCCAGCAGCTTGTTGGGGACTAGCGGCTACAATGAGCAGTTCTTC
TRBJ1-1,TRBV5-6,few,-,17,CASSLEGQGHQNTEAFF,TGTGCCAGCAGCTTGGAGGGCCAGGGACACCAGAACACTGAAGCTTTCTTT
TRBJ2-7,TRBV4-3,-,-,14,CASSQGTHSYEQYF,TGCGCCAGCAGCCAAGGGACTCACTCCTACGAGCAGTACTTC
TRBJ2-7,TRBV29-1,many,-,12,CSANSGTNEQYF,TGCAGCGCTAACTCAGGTACCAACGAGCAGTACTTC
TRBJ1-1,TRBV20-1,few,-,14,CSARDPGFNTEAFF,TGCAGTGCTAGAGATCCAGGGTTCAACACTGAAGCTTTCTTT
TRBJ2-1,TRBV20-1,-,TRBD2,16,CSAPTSGGAFYNEQFF,TGCAGTGCCCCCACTAGCGGGGGGGCCTTCTACAATGAGCAGTTCTTC
TRBJ2-5,TRBV6-1,many,-,15,CASSELGRSKETQYF,TGTGCCAGCAGTGAATTGGGCAGGTCAAAGGAGACCCAGTACTTC
TRBJ2-4,TRBV6-2/TRBV6-3,-,-,14,CASRTPGDINIQYF,TGTGCCAGCAGGACCCCCGGGGATATAAACATTCAGTACTTC
TRBJ1-3,TRBV7-9,few,-,14,CASSLGEAGNTIYF,TGTGCCAGCAGCTTAGGCGAAGCTGGAAACACCATATATTTT
TRBJ2-3,TRBV20-1,many,-,13,CSPRDKTDYTQYF,TGCAGTCCCCGGGACAAAACTGACTATACGCAGTATTTT
TRBJ2-2,TRBV6-2/TRBV6-3,many,-,15,CASSYSRTNTGELFF,TGTGCCAGCAGTTACTCGCGGACGAACACCGGGGAGCTGTTTTTT
TRBJ2-3,TRBV29-1,-,-,12,CSVDVGTDTQYF,TGCAGCGTTGACGTCGGCACAGATACGCAGTATTTT
TRBJ2-2,TRBV5-1,many,-,13,CASSLAYTGELFF,TGCGCCAGCAGCTTGGCTTACACCGGGGAGCTGTTTTTT
TRBJ1-1,TRBV5-1,many,-,15,CASSLQEGADTEAFF,TGCGCCAGCAGCTTGCAGGAGGGCGCGGACACTGAAGCTTTCTTT
TRBJ1-1,TRBV7-8,-,-,14,CASTGGGLRTEAFF,TGTGCCAGCACCGGGGGGGGGCTAAGAACTGAAGCTTTCTTT
TRBJ1-1,TRBV4-1,-,-,16,CASSPQKGRMNTEAFF,TGCGCCAGCAGCCCCCAAAAAGGCAGGATGAACACTGAAGCTTTCTTT